Below are 11 T cell receptor beta chains sequenced from a single sample in a study of response to subunit inactivated influenza vaccine. Using its own MiXCR run on the RT-PCR reads, TCRdb lists one record per CDR3 protein. Found here are 500,000 to 700,000 distinct CDR3 sequences, 20% to 25% of them singletons; the top ten hold about 3%. The data were also submitted as part of a second study, on T cells expressing NK-cell markers. This second report adds: Making the TCR beta cDNA relied on 5'RACE template switching with UMIs.

Sequencing was performed on CD4+ T cells sorted from PBMCs, taken roughly 12 days after vaccination. These receptor sequences come from a man aged 45-60 years who received an inactivated influenza vaccine.

The table lists this clonotype with a few counts. The chain is built from TRBV5-6 and TRBJ2-2; D is unresolved. Germline CDR1 SGHDT, CDR2 YYEEEE. V was pared by 2 bases and J by 3 bases, with 5 bases between. This CDR3 has 13 residues. CDR3 in DNA: TGTGCCAGCAGCTTCGCAGACACCGGGGAGCTGTTTTTT. Translation: CASSFADTGELFF. The variable domain in full, completed from reference TRBV5-6 and TRBJ2-2, reads DAGVTQSPTHLIKTRGQQVTLRCSPKSGHDTVSWYQQALGQGPQFIFQYYEEEERQRGNFPDRFSGHQFPNYSSELNVNALLLGDSALYLCASSFADTGELFFGEGSRLTVL.

This clonotype was seen a few times. The CDR3: CASALGPNSPLHF. CDR3 nucleotides: TGTGCCAGCGCCTTAGGACCGAATTCACCCCTCCACTTT. This rearrangement joins TRBV7-2 to TRBJ1-6; D unresolved. Germline-derived CDR1 and CDR2 are SGHTA and FQGNSA. This CDR3 is built from 13 residues. V was clipped by 8 bases and J by 7 bases, with 12 bases between them.

The chain recombines TRBV15 with TRBJ2-5; TRBD2 aligns across 7 bases. Per the germline V gene, CDR1 is LNHNV and CDR2 is YYDKDF (reference sequence). Trimming took 3 bases from V and 4 from J; bases not matched to a gene: 2. The CDR3 runs to 13 residues. The CDR3 here is CATSRGGPETQYF. DNA of the CDR3: TGTGCCACCAGCAGGGGAGGGCCAGAGACCCAGTACTTC. The whole variable domain, filled in from reference TRBV15 and TRBJ2-5, reads DAMVIQNPRYQVTQFGKPVTLSCSQTLNHNVMYWYQQKSSQAPKLLFHYYDKDFNNEADTPDNFQSRRPNTSFCFLDIRSPGLGDTAMYLCATSRGGPETQYFGPGTRLLVL.

The V gene is TRBV5-1, the J gene TRBJ1-3; D may be TRBD1 (5 bases). Germline lookup yields CDR1 SGHRS and CDR2 YFSETQ. V was clipped by 1 base and J by 0 bases, with 14 bases between them. The CDR3 length is 17 residues. CDR3 nucleotide sequence: TGCGCCAGCAGCTTGTTCGACAGTCCGTCCTCTGGAAACACCATATATTTT. It specifies CASSLFDSPSSGNTIYF.

This chain links TRBV21-1 with TRBJ1-6; the D segment call TRBD1 is taken from the table without a DNA check. TRBV21-1 is reported as a pseudogene. The CDR3 contains 15 residues. This CDR3 reads CASSKADRDNSPLHF. In DNA, the CDR3 is TGTGCCAGCAGCAAAGCGGACAGAGATAATTCACCCCTCCACTTT.

The V call is TRBV29-1, the J call TRBJ2-2; TRBD2 matches 11 bases. With 4 bases clipped from V and 2 bases from J, the junction kept 6 bases outside the gene matches. Germline CDR1 reads SQVTM; CDR2 reads ANQGSEA. This CDR3 region has 16 residues. For the CDR3, the DNA is TGCAGCGTTGCAGGGACTAGCGGAGGAAACACCGGGGAGCTGTTTTTT. Translating gives CSVAGTSGGNTGELFF.

The chain uses TRBV5-1 and TRBJ2-5; 7 bases are a match to TRBD2. The CDR3 is made up of 13 amino acids. Trimming at V came to 2 bases and at J to 6 bases, leaving 4 bases not matched to a gene. Germline V lookup: CDR1 SGHRS, CDR2 YFSETQ. CDR3 DNA sequence: TGCGCCAGCAGCTTCGGGGAGGGGAAGACCCAGTACTTC. As protein: CASSFGEGKTQYF.

This clonotype was seen more than once but under ten times. The chain links TRBV20-1 to TRBJ2-1; D ambiguous. The CDR3 totals 11 residues. V gave up 5 bases and J gave up 8 bases, with 10 bases separating them. Per germline, CDR1 DFQATT and CDR2 SNEGSKA (reference sequence). CDR3 bases: TGCAGTGCTGGCCGGGTGGATGAGCAGTTCTTC. This codes for CSAGRVDEQFF.

This clonotype was seen repeatedly, ten times or more. The J gene is TRBJ2-1, the V gene TRBV20-1; D call uncertain. The CDR3 consists of 12 residues. The germline gives CDR1 DFQATT, CDR2 SNEGSKA (reference sequence). V dropped 1 base and J dropped 9 bases, with 10 bases sitting between them. The CDR3 here is CSARGTHGEQFF. CDR3 DNA sequence: TGCAGTGCTAGAGGGACCCACGGTGAGCAGTTCTTC.

V gene TRBV6-5 combines with J gene TRBJ2-3; D unresolved. Trimming pared 0 bases from V and 1 base from J, leaving 8 bases between. Germline V CDR1 and CDR2: MNHEY, SVGAGI. This CDR3 region has 15 residues. CDR3 sequence: CASSYSTGRTDTQYF. DNA of the CDR3: TGTGCCAGCAGTTACTCGACCGGCCGCACAGATACGCAGTATTTT.

This clonotype was observed a handful of times. The chain has TRBV28 and TRBJ1-2; 8 nucleotides line up with TRBD1. CDR3 size: 17 residues. Losses at the gene ends were 5 bases for V and 2 bases for J; bases not matched to a gene: 13. Germline CDR1 MDHEN, CDR2 SYDVKM. The CDR3 region has the DNA TGTGCCAGCAGTCAAACACAGGACAGGGTGTCCAACTATGGCTACACCTTC. It codes for CASSQTQDRVSNYGYTF.